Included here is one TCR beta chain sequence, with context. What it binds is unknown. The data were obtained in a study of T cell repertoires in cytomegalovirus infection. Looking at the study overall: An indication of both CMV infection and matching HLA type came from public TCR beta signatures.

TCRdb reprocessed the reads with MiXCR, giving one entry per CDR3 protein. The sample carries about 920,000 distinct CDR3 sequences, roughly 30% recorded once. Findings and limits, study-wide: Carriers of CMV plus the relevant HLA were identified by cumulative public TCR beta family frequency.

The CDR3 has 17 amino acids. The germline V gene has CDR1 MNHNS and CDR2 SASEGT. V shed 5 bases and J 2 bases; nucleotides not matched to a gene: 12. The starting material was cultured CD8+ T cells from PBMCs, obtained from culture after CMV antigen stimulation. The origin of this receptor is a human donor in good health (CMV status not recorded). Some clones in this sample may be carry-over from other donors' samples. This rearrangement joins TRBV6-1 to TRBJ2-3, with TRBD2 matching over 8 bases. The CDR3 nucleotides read TGTGCCAGCAGTTACCCCCAAGCGGGGGACTACACAGATACGCAGTATTTT. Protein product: CASSYPQAGDYTDTQYF.